A selection of T cell receptor beta chains follows, all from one sample in a study of cytomegalovirus exposure and HLA in healthy donors. Data came from immunoSEQ multiplex PCR; TCRdb stores just in-frame clones and leaves some out. The data show some 350,000 clones, roughly 87% seen once. Material for sequencing was PBMCs. These receptors were taken from a woman aged 25 to 39 in good health and CMV-seropositive. Each CDR3 is given without its conserved first and last residue.

v_call: TRBV4-2; j_call: TRBJ2-1; cdr3_aa: ASSQDGGGTSGYNEQF
v_call: TRBV6-5; j_call: TRBJ2-7; cdr3_aa: ASSPPGTPYEQY
v_call: TRBV5-4; j_call: TRBJ1-1; cdr3_aa: ASSLGQGLNTEAF
v_call: TRBV30; j_call: TRBJ2-7; cdr3_aa: AWSPDRDEQY
v_call: TRBV9; j_call: TRBJ1-3; cdr3_aa: ASSDWGQDDDTIY
v_call: TRBV7-2; j_call: TRBJ2-7; cdr3_aa: ASSLATGGFEQY
v_call: TRBV5-1; j_call: TRBJ2-7; cdr3_aa: ASSFPDRGPVYEQY
v_call: TRBV13; j_call: TRBJ2-7; cdr3_aa: ASSLSGGEQY
v_call: TRBV25-1; j_call: TRBJ1-1; cdr3_aa: ASSESENTEAF
v_call: TRBV30; j_call: TRBJ2-3; cdr3_aa: AWSVQMTSSRSTY
v_call: TRBV14; j_call: TRBJ1-1; cdr3_aa: ASSFGTGLFYTEAF
v_call: TRBV7-9; j_call: TRBJ1-3; cdr3_aa: ASSLGRNSGNTIY
v_call: TRBV6-1; j_call: TRBJ2-4; cdr3_aa: ASRTLAKNIQY
v_call: TRBV27; j_call: TRBJ2-7; cdr3_aa: ASSWTASSYEQY
v_call: TRBV29-1; j_call: TRBJ2-7; cdr3_aa: SVGGSPAEQY
v_call: TRBV7-3; j_call: TRBJ1-1; cdr3_aa: ASSLMPGSYNEAF
v_call: TRBV14; j_call: TRBJ2-7; cdr3_aa: ASSQDAGNLYSYEQY
v_call: TRBV30; j_call: TRBJ2-5; cdr3_aa: AWRDRGPGTQY
v_call: TRBV4-3; j_call: TRBJ2-1; cdr3_aa: ASSQEGLFNEQF
v_call: TRBV10-3; j_call: TRBJ2-7; cdr3_aa: AISGTSYEQY
v_call: TRBV6-1; j_call: TRBJ2-7; cdr3_aa: ASRLNRGLNEQY
v_call: TRBV19; j_call: TRBJ1-2; cdr3_aa: ASSFAGTGNYGYT
v_call: TRBV5-1; j_call: TRBJ2-7; cdr3_aa: ASSLRTSEYEQY
v_call: TRBV15; j_call: TRBJ2-1; cdr3_aa: ATSSGGVYNEQF
v_call: TRBV28; j_call: TRBJ1-2; cdr3_aa: ASSFQAINYGYT
v_call: TRBV28; j_call: TRBJ2-2; cdr3_aa: ASSLFLAGVLSTGELF
v_call: TRBV19; j_call: TRBJ1-1; cdr3_aa: ASRDIMNTEAF
v_call: TRBV9; j_call: TRBJ1-2; cdr3_aa: ASSPSGTAYYGYT
v_call: TRBV18; j_call: TRBJ1-5; cdr3_aa: ASSKDRGAGQPQH
v_call: TRBV7-2; j_call: TRBJ1-6; cdr3_aa: ASSSGPQRGPYNSPLH
v_call: TRBV5-1; j_call: TRBJ2-7; cdr3_aa: ASSLAGGGFYEQY
v_call: TRBV21-1; j_call: TRBJ2-1; cdr3_aa: ASSTHSPGLHLYNEQF
v_call: TRBV7-9; j_call: TRBJ2-7; cdr3_aa: ASSFGRDEQY
v_call: TRBV29-1; j_call: TRBJ2-7; cdr3_aa: SVGGRQGAYEQY
v_call: TRBV6-5; j_call: TRBJ1-2; cdr3_aa: ASKTNRGRGDGYT
v_call: TRBV18; j_call: TRBJ2-3; cdr3_aa: ASSSSKDTQY
v_call: TRBV27; j_call: TRBJ1-5; cdr3_aa: ASSLIQGDQPQH
v_call: TRBV7-3; j_call: TRBJ2-1; cdr3_aa: ASSASRGNEQF
v_call: TRBV11-3; j_call: TRBJ2-1; cdr3_aa: ASSSDYEQF
v_call: TRBV11-2; j_call: TRBJ2-7; cdr3_aa: ASSLTLADYEQY
v_call: TRBV29-1; j_call: TRBJ2-3; cdr3_aa: SVRTSEYTQY
v_call: TRBV29-1; j_call: TRBJ2-7; cdr3_aa: SVEGLGAEQY
v_call: TRBV29-1; j_call: TRBJ1-1; cdr3_aa: SVAGTGTTEAF
v_call: TRBV13; j_call: TRBJ2-7; cdr3_aa: ASSSTGNGSYEQY
v_call: TRBV5-1; j_call: TRBJ2-7; cdr3_aa: ASSSKNYEQY
v_call: TRBV30; j_call: TRBJ2-1; cdr3_aa: AWSSGQGDNNEQF
v_call: TRBV9; j_call: TRBJ2-3; cdr3_aa: ASSVEVGAVDTQY
v_call: TRBV25-1; j_call: TRBJ2-1; cdr3_aa: ASSEGSYNEQF
v_call: TRBV28; j_call: TRBJ2-5; cdr3_aa: ASSLVGRASSGETQY
v_call: TRBV18; j_call: TRBJ2-1; cdr3_aa: ASSQSQTYNEQF
v_call: TRBV6-6; j_call: TRBJ1-5; cdr3_aa: ASREGNQPQH
v_call: TRBV14; j_call: TRBJ2-7; cdr3_aa: ASSQVTHEQY
v_call: TRBV7-2; j_call: TRBJ2-7; cdr3_aa: ASSFSTYEQY
v_call: TRBV7-6; j_call: TRBJ2-3; cdr3_aa: ASSGDSRTDTQY
v_call: TRBV9; j_call: TRBJ2-3; cdr3_aa: ASSASGSTDTQY
v_call: TRBV5-6; j_call: TRBJ2-1; cdr3_aa: ASSPGTGGNEQF
v_call: TRBV28; j_call: TRBJ2-1; cdr3_aa: ASSSILRPEQF
v_call: TRBV5-6; j_call: TRBJ1-5; cdr3_aa: ASSSAVSGTHQPQH
v_call: TRBV7-6; j_call: TRBJ1-2; cdr3_aa: ASSLSPGQGYGYT